This T cell receptor beta chain originates from a study of shared T cell receptors in the human thymus. This table comes from immunoSEQ multiplex PCR, and its TCRdb copy is limited to in-frame clones, with some not included. Of roughly 700,000 clones listed, roughly 90% are singletons. The V gene end was trimmed by 0 bases and the J gene end by 3 bases; junction bases not matched to a gene: 8. The germline V gene encodes CDR1 KGHSH and CDR2 LQKENI. There are 17 residues in the CDR3. A further study also used this sample, focusing on human thymus T cells.

The receptor was isolated from a boy younger than two with a congenital heart defect. The material sequenced was thymocytes. V gene TRBV18 combines with J gene TRBJ1-2; TRBD1 aligns across 9 bases. The CDR3 here is CASSPPRGTGPDYGYTF. DNA for the CDR3: TGTGCCAGCTCACCACCCAGGGGGACAGGGCCAGACTATGGCTACACCTTC.